This TCR beta chain was found in a study of T cells in Graves' hyperthyroidism and ophthalmopathy. Uncontrolled infection, other autoimmune disease, pregnancy or lactation barred patients from enrollment. Thyroid ultrasound and orbital computed tomography, with clinical symptoms and serum thyroxine and TRAb, informed diagnoses. RNA transcripts were the template for amplifying TCR beta CDR3 regions. RT-PCR in the first round (using the HTBI primer set) targeted the TCR CDR3. TCRdb called the multiplex PCR reads again in MiXCR, with one record for every CDR3 protein. The profile shows over 250,000 distinct CDR3 sequences, 25% to 30% of them singletons. CDR1 and CDR2 from the germline V gene are LGHDT and YNNKEL (reference sequence). The CDR3 contains 17 residues. Trimming shortened V by 4 bases and J by 6 bases, and 21 bases separated the two germline ends.

The rearrangement links TRBV3-1 to TRBJ2-2; the D gene is possibly TRBD1 (6 bases). The sequenced material came from blood. The sequence was obtained from a man between 40 and 49 years old with Graves' hyperthyroidism that later progressed to Graves' ophthalmopathy. The CDR3 region is CASSLGGRVGLAGELFF. CDR3 DNA: TGTGCCAGCAGCCTAGGGGGTCGTGTAGGTCTGGCCGGGGAGCTGTTTTTT.